This T cell receptor beta chain was recovered during a study of Graves' ophthalmopathy and Graves' hyperthyroidism. Regarding the study as a whole: In blood appeared most of the expanded thyroid clonotypes whose frequency exceeded 0.001.

RNA transcripts were the source from which TCR beta CDR3 regions were amplified. Scientists carried out first-round RT-PCR using HTBI primers and then a second-round multiplex PCR. A single record per CDR3 protein comes from TCRdb applying MiXCR to the multiplex PCR reads. Of about 210,000 distinct CDR3 sequences in the sample, approximately 29% were seen once. This clonotype was recorded at least ten times. Its antigen is unknown. Just one base apart from a much larger clone, this may be a read error. CDR3 size: 15 residues. V trimming: 6 bases; J trimming: 1 base; junction bases outside the gene matches: 7. In germline, CDR1 is MNHEY, CDR2 SVGEGT.

The chain couples TRBV6-2 or TRBV6-3 to TRBJ2-7, with 9 bases that match TRBD1. This clonotype originated in a man in his fifties or sixties with Graves' ophthalmopathy. The source material was peripheral blood. Here the CDR3 DNA reads TGTGCCAGCAGGCTCGACAGGGGGGGTTCCTACGAGCAGTACTTC. This gives the protein CASRLDRGGSYEQYF.